The 26 T cell receptor beta chains in this list originate from one sample, sequenced in a study of CD8 T cells in ankylosing spondylitis. TCRdb re-called the 5' RACE reads through MiXCR, storing one row per CDR3 protein. Here the sample spans some 290,000 distinct CDR3 sequences, around 18% being singletons. Sequenced material: blood, either unsorted or a sorted T cell fraction (not recorded which). Receptors were obtained from a male donor with ankylosing spondylitis or in good health (not recorded which).

In this sample, this clonotype turned up a few times. The rearrangement links TRBV5-1 to TRBJ2-2; 7 positions agree with TRBD1. V was pared by 3 bases and J by 3 bases, with 2 bases of the junction left unmatched. CDR1 SGHRS and CDR2 YFSETQ come from the germline V gene. This CDR3 has 14 residues. As DNA, the CDR3 is TGCGCCAGCAGCTGGGGGACAGACACCGGGGAGCTGTTTTTT. The encoded protein is CASSWGTDTGELFF.

This clonotype came up a few times. DNA for the CDR3: TGCAGTGCTGACAGGGGGATTAACTATGGCTACACCTTC. This encodes CSADRGINYGYTF. The chain carries TRBV20-1 and TRBJ1-2; 9 bases agree with TRBD1. CDR3 size: 13 residues. Germline CDR1 reads DFQATT; CDR2 reads SNEGSKA (reference sequence). Unmatched junction bases numbered 2, after V lost 5 bases and J lost 1 base.

This clonotype was recorded many times. V and J are TRBV12-3 or TRBV12-4 and TRBJ2-1; D possibly uses TRBD1 or TRBD2 (6 bases each). CDR3 length equals 18 residues. Trimming removed 3 bases from V and 1 base from J, with 19 bases in between. The CDR3 bases are TGTGCCAGCAGTTTTGATTGGGGGGCAGGGCCGTCCTACAATGAGCAGTTCTTC. Translated, it gives CASSFDWGAGPSYNEQFF.

This clonotype occurred many times. The CDR3 protein is CSAKVRGEEKLFF. The CDR3 DNA reads as TGCAGTGCTAAGGTCAGGGGTGAAGAAAAACTGTTTTTT. The chain links TRBV20-1 to TRBJ1-4, with D maybe TRBD1 (6 bases). The V gene lost 4 bases and the J gene lost 8 bases, with 14 bases spanning the gap. CDR3 length equals 13 residues. In germline, CDR1 is DFQATT, CDR2 SNEGSKA (reference sequence).

This clonotype has only a few counts. The gene calls are TRBV20-1 and TRBJ2-6, with D perhaps TRBD1 (5 bases). CDR3 length equals 16 residues. Germline CDR1 reads DFQATT; CDR2 reads SNEGSKA (reference sequence). The V end lost 1 base, the J end lost 0 bases, and 10 bases lay between the germline ends. As DNA, the CDR3 is TGCAGTGCTAGAGGCGGACAACTCTCTGGGGCCAACGTCCTGACTTTC. Protein: CSARGGQLSGANVLTF.

This clonotype turned up a few times. The rearrangement links TRBV28 to TRBJ2-5; 7 bases map to TRBD1. Germline-derived CDR1 and CDR2 are MDHEN and SYDVKM. CDR3 size: 14 residues. Germline trimming cut 5 bases from V and 5 bases from J; bases unmatched to any gene: 8. Here the CDR3 DNA reads TGTGCCAGCAGTGCCTCGACAGGGACGGAGACCCAGTACTTC. Translated: CASSASTGTETQYF.

This rearrangement joins TRBV27 to TRBJ2-3; D tentatively fits TRBD1 or TRBD2 (5 bases each). Trimming removed 5 bases from V and 1 base from J, with 13 bases in between. The CDR3 is made up of 15 amino acids. The germline CDR1 and CDR2 sequences are MNHEY and SMNVEV (reference sequence). In DNA form, the CDR3 reads TGTGCCAGCAGTGCGCTGGGGGTGGGCACAGATACGCAGTATTTT. Protein: CASSALGVGTDTQYF.

V usage is TRBV5-1 and J usage is TRBJ2-5; the match to TRBD2 covers 7 bases. This CDR3 has 14 amino acids. Germline assignment: CDR1 SGHRS and CDR2 YFSETQ. Unmatched junction bases numbered 1, after V lost 1 base and J lost 1 base. The DNA of the CDR3 is TGCGCCAGCAGCTTGACTAGCGCCCAAGAGACCCAGTACTTC. Amino acids: CASSLTSAQETQYF.

This clonotype has only a few counts. Here the CDR3 reads CSARGLGRVDQPQHF. The CDR3 coding sequence is TGCAGTGCTAGGGGCCTGGGGAGGGTGGATCAGCCCCAGCATTTT. V is TRBV20-1 and J is TRBJ1-5; unclear D gene. Trimming took 3 bases from V and 5 from J, leaving 17 bases between them. This CDR3 has 15 residues. Germline V gives CDR1 DFQATT, CDR2 SNEGSKA (reference sequence).

This clonotype showed up many times. The chain links TRBV7-6 to TRBJ2-5, with 13 bases identical to TRBD2. There are 15 residues in the CDR3. V shed 1 base, J shed 4 bases, and the junction held 0 bases outside the gene matches. The V gene's germline CDR1 is SGHVS and CDR2 FNYEAQ. CDR3 sequence: CASSLGTSGGETQYF. The DNA of the CDR3 is TGTGCCAGCAGCTTAGGGACTAGCGGGGGAGAGACCCAGTACTTC.

This sequence joins TRBV5-1 and TRBJ1-2; no clear D. Germline assignment: CDR1 SGHRS and CDR2 YFSETQ. The CDR3 runs 15 residues. V shed 0 bases and J shed 6 bases, with 15 bases lying between them. Written as DNA, the CDR3 is TGCGCCAGCAGCTTGGGCAGACGCGAACTAGATGGCTACACCTTC. It yields the protein CASSLGRRELDGYTF.

This clonotype was detected ten times or more. This chain links TRBV12-3 or TRBV12-4 with TRBJ2-1; no firm D call. V dropped 5 bases and J dropped 8 bases, with 7 bases sitting between them. The CDR3 loop spans 11 amino acids. The CDR3 DNA is TGTGCCAGCAGTACGGCCTATGAGCAGTTCTTC. It encodes CASSTAYEQFF.

This clonotype has ten or more counts. The chain employs TRBV12-3 or TRBV12-4 and TRBJ2-5, with no clear D. This CDR3 spans 12 amino acids. Trimming stripped 1 base from V and 3 bases from J, with 3 bases between. CDR3 sequence (DNA): TGTGCCAGCAGTTTAGGGGAAGAGACCCAGTACTTC. Protein sequence: CASSLGEETQYF.

This chain links TRBV11-2 with TRBJ2-5; no clear D. Deletions cut 0 bases from V and 1 base from J, with 12 bases between. The CDR3 contains 16 residues. Per the germline V gene, CDR1 is SGHAT and CDR2 is FQNNGV. CDR3 DNA: TGTGCCAGCAGCTTAGATCTTTGGCAGCTCCAAGAGACCCAGTACTTC. It yields the protein CASSLDLWQLQETQYF.

The table lists this clonotype with a few counts. The CDR3 DNA reads as TGTGCCAGCAGTTTACAAACCGGATACGAGCAGTACGTC. This gives the protein CASSLQTGYEQYV. V usage is TRBV27 and J usage is TRBJ2-7; D gene ambiguous. The CDR3 consists of 13 residues. Trimming pared 2 bases from V and 4 bases from J, leaving 9 bases between. Germline assignment: CDR1 MNHEY and CDR2 SMNVEV (reference sequence).

This clonotype turned up a few times. The chain joins TRBV10-3 to TRBJ2-5; D unresolved. The CDR3 loop spans 15 amino acids. V was trimmed by 0 bases and J by 3 bases, leaving 11 bases between them. CDR1 ENHRY and CDR2 SYGVKD come from the germline V gene. Written as DNA, the CDR3 is TGTGCCATCAGTGAGTCGAAATCAAGGGAAGAGACCCAGTACTTC. Translating it yields CAISESKSREETQYF.

This sequence joins TRBV20-1 and TRBJ2-6; D is unclear. Per the germline V gene, CDR1 is DFQATT and CDR2 is SNEGSKA (reference sequence). V lost 6 bases and J 2 bases, leaving 8 bases between the germline ends. The CDR3 totals 13 residues. The CDR3 DNA is TGCAGTGCGGGGTTTCCTGGGGCCAACGTCCTGACTTTC. It encodes CSAGFPGANVLTF.

The gene calls are TRBV4-2 and TRBJ2-7, with 13 bases aligning to TRBD2. Germline trimming cut 8 bases from V and 5 bases from J; bases unmatched to any gene: 6. CDR1 is LGHNA, CDR2 YNFKEQ, per germline. This CDR3 region has 14 residues. The CDR3 reads CASGPGLAGDEQYV. The DNA for the CDR3 is TGTGCCAGCGGCCCTGGACTAGCGGGAGACGAGCAGTACGTC.

This clonotype was counted a few times. The CDR3 nucleotides read TGTGCCAGCAGCGCCTCGAGCTCCTATAATTCACCCCTCCACTTT. Protein: CASSASSSYNSPLHF. The chain combines TRBV9 with TRBJ1-6; D gene uncertain. Trimming took 3 bases from V and 0 from J, leaving 7 bases between them. The CDR3 loop spans 15 amino acids. Germline loops: CDR1 SGDLS, CDR2 YYNGEE.

The rearrangement uses TRBV5-1 and TRBJ1-1; 9 bases map to TRBD1. From germline, CDR1 is SGHRS and CDR2 YFSETQ. The CDR3 consists of 12 residues. V trimming: 4 bases; J trimming: 7 bases; junction bases outside the gene matches: 2. For the CDR3, the DNA is TGCGCCAGCAGCCTGGACAGGGGTGAAGCTTTCTTT. Translation: CASSLDRGEAFF.

The CDR3 sequence: CASSSLAGLYNEQFF. In nucleotides, the CDR3 is TGTGCCAGCAGTTCACTAGCGGGCCTATACAATGAGCAGTTCTTC. V usage is TRBV28 and J usage is TRBJ2-1; 9 positions agree with TRBD2. CDR1 and CDR2 (germline): MDHEN, SYDVKM. This CDR3 has 15 residues. Losses at the gene ends were 4 bases for V and 4 bases for J; bases not matched to a gene: 5.

This clonotype was detected ten times or more. This chain connects TRBV6-5 to TRBJ1-5, with 7 positions matching TRBD1. V gave up 2 bases and J gave up 2 bases; unmatched junction bases: 12. The CDR3 has 18 amino acids. CDR1 is MNHEY, CDR2 SVGAGI, per germline. CDR3 coding DNA: TGTGCCAGCAGTTACCGCACTCCAGGGGGAGAGGGCAATCAGCCCCAGCATTTT. This gives the protein CASSYRTPGGEGNQPQHF.

The chain has TRBV27 and TRBJ2-1, with 9 bases fitting TRBD2. The ends lost 5 bases at V and 4 bases at J; junction bases unmatched: 9. Germline V CDR1 and CDR2: MNHEY, SMNVEV (reference sequence). The CDR3 covers 16 residues. As DNA, the CDR3 is TGTGCCAGCAGTCCCACATCTAGCGGGAAGTACAATGAGCAGTTCTTC. Its translation: CASSPTSSGKYNEQFF.

This clonotype was observed at least ten times. V usage is TRBV6-4 and J usage is TRBJ2-1; D may be TRBD1 (6 bases). Trimming removed 4 bases at V and 9 bases at J, with 13 bases between. CDR1 MRHNA and CDR2 SNTAGT come from the germline V gene. This CDR3 contains 13 residues. The CDR3 nucleotides are TGTGCCAGCAGTGTGACAGGCTTTGGTGAGCAGTTCTTC. Amino acid sequence: CASSVTGFGEQFF.

This clonotype was observed a few times. The chain couples TRBV5-1 to TRBJ1-4; D perhaps matches TRBD1 (5 bases). The ends were cut back, 2 bases at V and 8 bases at J, with 13 bases in the middle. The CDR3 is made up of 14 amino acids. Germline-derived CDR1 and CDR2 are SGHRS and YFSETQ. The CDR3, as DNA: TGCGCCAGCAGCTTAAGGGGACCTGGGGAAAAACTGTTTTTT. Translating it yields CASSLRGPGEKLFF. The full variable domain, rest sourced from reference TRBV5-1 and TRBJ1-4, is KAGVTQTPRYLIKTRGQQVTLSCSPISGHRSVSWYQQTPGQGLQFLFEYFSETQRNKGNFPGRFSGRQFSNSRSEMNVSTLELGDSALYLCASSLRGPGEKLFFGSGTQLSVL.

This clonotype was observed a handful of times. This chain links TRBV28 with TRBJ2-1; the D is unclear. Germline V gene data show CDR1 as MDHEN and CDR2 as SYDVKM. V lost 6 bases and J 3 bases, leaving 18 bases between the germline ends. The CDR3 runs to 16 residues. CDR3 sequence: CASSRYEALLYNEQFF. CDR3 in DNA: TGTGCCAGCAGCCGGTACGAGGCCCTCCTCTACAATGAGCAGTTCTTC.